The present entry profiles one T cell receptor (beta chain) with its context. What it binds is not known. Assay used: immunoSEQ multiplex PCR; TCRdb lists only in-frame clones, some missing. Here the sample spans some 65,000 clones, roughly 96% being singletons. The sample originates from a study of cytomegalovirus exposure and HLA in healthy donors. About the study: The 90 to 150 validation repertoires used the same platform as the roughly 670 first-cohort repertoires, a later analysis reported.

Notes on the study in general: Diagnosis of cytomegalovirus status made by the classifier reportedly showed high specificity and sensitivity. The study listed under 200 cytomegalovirus-associated TCR beta chains. The authors confirmed in vitro that three CMV-associated chains were specific for CMV antigens.

The germline V gene has CDR1 MNHNS and CDR2 SASEGT. The CDR3 extends over 15 amino acids. The V end was cut by 1 base, the J end by 2 bases, with 11 bases between. The clonotype originates from a man aged 18-30 years in good health and CMV-seronegative. The sequencing sample was made of PBMCs. V usage is TRBV6-1 and J usage is TRBJ1-2; D is ambiguous. The CDR3 reads CASSEEPGLNYGYTF. Written as DNA, the CDR3 is TGTGCCAGCAGTGAAGAGCCGGGTCTCAACTATGGCTACACCTTC.